Each of the 28 T cell receptor beta chains below was sequenced from the same sample in a study of blood T cells in healthy people across ages. A second PCR, run for about 7 to 11 cycles, used a sample-barcoded 5' primer plus a J-beta primer mix. TCRdb reanalysed the 5' RACE reads using MiXCR and keeps one entry per CDR3 protein. The sample contains roughly 1,000,000 distinct CDR3 sequences, almost 25% of which appear only once. This sample was also put to use in a study of T cells of mothers and their children.

Specimen: blood. These receptor sequences come from a girl aged 2-10 years in good health.

This chain joins TRBV7-3 and TRBJ1-1, with TRBD1 matching 9 bases. Germline V CDR1 and CDR2: SGHTA, FQGTGA. The CDR3 covers 14 residues. J lost 6 bases, V lost 5 bases, and 7 bases had no gene match. The DNA for the CDR3 is TGTGCCAGCAGCCAAACAGGGGGCTCCGCTGAAGCTTTCTTT. It is translated as CASSQTGGSAEAFF.

The V call is TRBV25-1, the J call TRBJ2-5; 7 bases agree with TRBD2. V lost 4 bases to trimming and J lost 3 bases; unmatched junction nucleotides: 14. The CDR3 loop spans 17 amino acids. Germline V gene data show CDR1 as MGHDK and CDR2 as SYGVNS. The chain's CDR3 is CASSGVLGREPKETQYF. The CDR3 DNA is TGTGCCAGCAGTGGAGTTTTAGGGCGGGAGCCTAAAGAGACCCAGTACTTC.

This sequence joins TRBV6-1 and TRBJ2-7; weak D call: TRBD1 (6 bases). This CDR3 is built from 19 residues. The V end lost 3 bases, the J end lost 0 bases, and 24 bases lay between the germline ends. Germline V lookup: CDR1 MNHNS, CDR2 SASEGT. As DNA, the CDR3 is TGTGCCAGCAGTGATCCCCTCGACAGGCGTACTGCACTCTCCTACGAGCAGTACTTC. Residues: CASSDPLDRRTALSYEQYF.

This clonotype was detected a few times. This chain joins TRBV5-1 and TRBJ2-7; TRBD2 aligns across 10 bases. The CDR3 covers 15 residues. Germline lookup yields CDR1 SGHRS and CDR2 YFSETQ. J lost 5 bases, V lost 1 base, and 6 bases had no gene match. The chain's CDR3 is CASSLLSGRGDEQYF. In nucleotides, the CDR3 is TGCGCCAGCAGCTTGTTAAGCGGGAGGGGTGACGAGCAGTACTTC.

A few counts support this clonotype. The rearrangement uses TRBV14 and TRBJ2-7; no clear D gene. The germline V gene encodes CDR1 SGHDN and CDR2 FVKESK. V shed 0 bases and J shed 1 base, with 13 bases lying between them. The CDR3 has 16 residues. The chain's CDR3 is CASSQEKGSRSYEQYF. CDR3 coding DNA: TGTGCCAGCAGCCAAGAGAAGGGCAGTAGGTCCTACGAGCAGTACTTC.

The chain couples TRBV2 to TRBJ2-5; D remains unclear. In germline, CDR1 is SNHLY, CDR2 FYNNEI. This CDR3 spans 13 amino acids. V shed 4 bases and J shed 3 bases, with 9 bases lying between them. The CDR3: CASSVSYEETQYF. The CDR3, as DNA: TGTGCCAGCAGTGTATCTTATGAAGAGACCCAGTACTTC.

A few counts support this clonotype. This sequence joins TRBV29-1 and TRBJ2-7, with TRBD2 identical over 7 bases. Germline lookup yields CDR1 SQVTM and CDR2 ANQGSEA. The J segment lost 2 bases and the V segment lost 8 bases, leaving 12 bases of the junction unmatched. The CDR3 extends over 14 amino acids. CDR3 residues: CSFRGEGATYEQYF. DNA for the CDR3: TGCAGCTTCCGGGGGGAAGGGGCCACCTACGAGCAGTACTTC.

The rearrangement joins TRBV9 to TRBJ1-2; D possibly corresponds to TRBD1 (5 bases). Trimming pared 3 bases from V and 8 bases from J, leaving 11 bases between. The germline gives CDR1 SGDLS, CDR2 YYNGEE. This CDR3 comprises 12 residues. For the CDR3, the DNA is TGTGCCAGCAGCGCCAGACAGTGGGGCTACACCTTC. Its translation is CASSARQWGYTF.

The chain joins TRBV27 to TRBJ1-1; D gene ambiguous. V shed 3 bases and J shed 1 base, with 9 bases lying between them. The CDR3 is made up of 14 amino acids. Germline CDR1 reads MNHEY; CDR2 reads SMNVEV (reference sequence). Here the CDR3 DNA reads TGTGCCAGCAGTTTCGAGGGTAAGAACACTGAAGCTTTCTTT. Translated, it gives CASSFEGKNTEAFF.

On this clonotype itself: A read error may account for a junction end that differs from germline. This chain uses TRBV6-6 with TRBJ1-1; D perhaps matches TRBD1 (6 bases). Per the germline V gene, CDR1 is MNHNY and CDR2 is SVGAGI (reference sequence). CDR3 size: 12 residues. CDR3 nucleotides: TGTGCCAGCAGTTACCCCAACAGGGCAGGCGACTTT. Its protein is CASSYPNRAGDF.

The chain couples TRBV28 to TRBJ2-1; D might be TRBD1 (6 bases). The DNA end lines up better with TRBJ2-5; the J call may be wrong. The length of the CDR3 is 14 residues. CDR1 and CDR2 (germline): MDHEN, SYDVKM. The CDR3 loop is CASTSGGLGETQYF. The CDR3 DNA is TGTGCCAGCACCAGTGGGGGCCTTGGGGAGACCCAGTACTTC.

This clonotype was counted between two and nine times. The V and J genes are TRBV20-1 and TRBJ1-6; D not certain. V lost 2 bases and J lost 5, with 10 bases in between. This CDR3 contains 14 residues. Germline V CDR1 and CDR2: DFQATT, SNEGSKA (reference sequence). The CDR3 coding sequence is TGCAGTGCTAGACAGGCCCTCCATAATTCACCCCTCCACTTT. It specifies CSARQALHNSPLHF.

This clonotype turned up a few times. The genes are TRBV11-2 and TRBJ1-2; 7 bases match TRBD1. The CDR3 length is 16 residues. Germline CDR1 SGHAT, CDR2 FQNNGV. The trim removed 2 bases at V and 6 bases at J, leaving 12 bases unmatched. The DNA for the CDR3 is TGTGCCAGCAGCTTATCCCCGGACAGGTTTGATGATGGCTACACCTTC. It codes for CASSLSPDRFDDGYTF.

This clonotype was found a few times. V usage is TRBV20-1 and J usage is TRBJ1-4; D call uncertain. Germline CDR1 DFQATT, CDR2 SNEGSKA (reference sequence). The CDR3 has 14 residues. The V end lost 3 bases, the J end lost 0 bases, and 8 bases lay between the germline ends. In DNA form, the CDR3 reads TGCAGTGCTAGGGTCCCGGCAACTAATGAAAAACTGTTTTTT. Translated: CSARVPATNEKLFF.

The table lists this clonotype with many counts. The chain has TRBV7-9 and TRBJ2-7; D is possibly TRBD1 (6 bases). Trimming shortened V by 1 base and J by 5 bases, and 15 bases separated the two germline ends. In germline, CDR1 is SEHNR, CDR2 FQNEAQ (reference sequence). This CDR3 region has 15 residues. DNA for the CDR3: TGTGCCAGCAGCTTAGGGGTAACAGGGCGCGACGAGCAGTACTTC. Protein product: CASSLGVTGRDEQYF.

The chain has TRBV29-1 and TRBJ2-1, with 13 bases lining up with TRBD2. Germline CDR1 and CDR2: SQVTM and ANQGSEA. With 4 bases clipped from V and 7 bases from J, the junction kept 22 bases outside the gene matches. This CDR3 is 20 amino acids long. CDR3 bases: TGCAGCGTTGGGGTGTTAGCTAGGACTAGCGGGAGCTGGGGTACGAATGAGCAGTTCTTC. Amino acids: CSVGVLARTSGSWGTNEQFF.

V and J are TRBV14 and TRBJ2-3, with 12 nucleotides matching TRBD2. V was clipped by 2 bases and J by 1 base; unmatched bases: 10. CDR3 length equals 19 residues. Germline values: CDR1 SGHDN, CDR2 FVKESK. The CDR3: CASSQQTSGSNWGTDTQYF. For the CDR3, the DNA is TGTGCCAGCAGCCAACAGACTAGCGGGAGTAATTGGGGCACAGATACGCAGTATTTT.

The rearrangement links TRBV6-2 or TRBV6-3 to TRBJ1-4, with D perhaps TRBD1 (5 bases). The ends were cut back, 2 bases at V and 5 bases at J, with 12 bases in the middle. The CDR3 is made up of 15 amino acids. The germline CDR1 and CDR2 sequences are MNHEY and SVGEGT. The CDR3 reads CASSYDRDGNEKLFF. CDR3 sequence (DNA): TGTGCCAGCAGTTACGACCGGGACGGCAATGAAAAACTGTTTTTT.

This clonotype has only a few counts. CDR3 sequence reads: CASNGLAGGEETQYF. The CDR3 bases are TGTGCCAGCAACGGACTAGCGGGGGGGGAAGAGACCCAGTACTTC. J is TRBJ2-5 and V is TRBV6-6; 15 bases are shared with TRBD2. J was trimmed by 3 bases and V by 7 bases; bases with no gene match: 3. There are 15 residues in the CDR3. The germline gives CDR1 MNHNY, CDR2 SVGAGI (reference sequence).

A few counts support this clonotype. V usage is TRBV10-3 and J usage is TRBJ2-3; D possibly corresponds to TRBD2 (5 bases). The ends were cut back, 8 bases at V and 6 bases at J, with 12 bases in the middle. Germline V gives CDR1 ENHRY, CDR2 SYGVKD. The CDR3 is made up of 12 amino acids. CDR3 amino acids: CAIGLPADTQYF. The CDR3, as DNA: TGTGCCATCGGACTTCCCGCGGATACGCAGTATTTT.

This clonotype has more than one count but fewer than ten. Here the CDR3 reads CASSLGKTGGSYEQYF. The CDR3, as DNA: TGTGCCAGCAGCTTGGGAAAGACAGGGGGGTCCTACGAGCAGTACTTC. The rearrangement joins TRBV7-8 to TRBJ2-5, with 9 bases lining up with TRBD1. The J call is in doubt because the DNA end fits TRBJ2-7 better. There are 16 residues in the CDR3. CDR1 and CDR2 (germline): SGHVS, FQNEAQ.

This clonotype was counted only a few times. The chain combines TRBV7-3 with TRBJ1-2, with 7 bases lining up with TRBD1. J was trimmed by 4 bases and V by 5 bases; bases with no gene match: 7. Germline CDR1 is SGHTA and CDR2 is FQGTGA. The CDR3 extends over 14 amino acids. The DNA for the CDR3 is TGTGCCAGCAGCCATCAGGGACAGCTCTATGGCTACACCTTC. This gives the protein CASSHQGQLYGYTF.

The CDR3 here is CASSPLESGANVLTF. The CDR3 DNA sequence: TGCGCCAGCAGCCCCCTAGAGTCTGGGGCCAACGTCCTGACTTTC. The chain carries TRBV4-1 and TRBJ2-6; D uncertain. This CDR3 has 15 amino acids. CDR1 is MGHRA, CDR2 YSYEKL, per germline. Trimming stripped 4 bases from V and 1 base from J, with 8 bases between.

This CDR3 is CASSLSFRGAYEQYF. CDR3 nucleotide sequence: TGTGCCAGCAGTTTATCTTTTAGGGGGGCGTACGAGCAGTACTTC. V is TRBV27 and J is TRBJ2-7; D tentatively reads TRBD1 or TRBD2 (6 bases each). Germline CDR1 is MNHEY and CDR2 is SMNVEV (reference sequence). V lost 0 bases and J lost 4, with 13 bases in between. The CDR3 has 15 residues.

As concerns this clonotype: Here the CDR3 omits its conserved ending phenylalanine or tryptophan, so a read error is the likely source. J is TRBJ2-7 and V is TRBV6-5; 9 bases line up with TRBD1. Germline values: CDR1 MNHEY, CDR2 SVGAGI. J gave up 4 bases and V 3 bases, and 19 bases lay outside the gene matches. The CDR3 contains 19 residues. CDR3 residues: CASSYLSGSNRDRAYEQYS. In DNA form, the CDR3 reads TGTGCCAGCAGTTATCTTTCTGGGAGCAACCGGGACAGGGCTTACGAGCAGTACTCC.

The chain employs TRBV13 and TRBJ2-7, with 7 bases aligning to TRBD1. The germline CDR1 and CDR2 sequences are PRHDT and FYEKMQ (reference sequence). The CDR3 contains 15 residues. With V trimmed by 5 bases and J by 2 bases, 9 bases remained unmatched. This CDR3 reads CASSLTGEVAYEQYF. CDR3 DNA sequence: TGTGCCAGCAGCCTAACAGGGGAAGTTGCCTACGAGCAGTACTTC. Full variable domain (missing parts from reference TRBV13 and TRBJ2-7): AAGVIQSPRHLIKEKRETATLKCYPIPRHDTVYWYQQGPGQDPQFLISFYEKMQSDKGSIPDRFSAQQFSDYHSELNMSSLELGDSALYFCASSLTGEVAYEQYFGPGTRLTVT.

This clonotype was detected a few times. The chain joins TRBV6-6 to TRBJ2-3, with 10 bases lining up with TRBD1. The CDR3 consists of 16 residues. Germline trimming cut 5 bases from V and 1 base from J; bases unmatched to any gene: 6. Germline V gene data show CDR1 as MNHNY and CDR2 as SVGAGI (reference sequence). CDR3 sequence (DNA): TGTGCCAGCAGTCTACCCGGGACAGGGGGCACAGATACGCAGTATTTT. Residues: CASSLPGTGGTDTQYF.

This clonotype occurred a few times. The chain employs TRBV4-3 and TRBJ1-1; D is unresolved. The CDR3 sequence is 15 residues long. Per germline, CDR1 LGHNA and CDR2 YSLEER. Deletions cut 3 bases from V and 1 base from J, with 12 bases between. The CDR3 DNA reads TGCGCCAGCAGCCAGTGGAGGCACTCGAACACTGAAGCTTTCTTT. This gives the protein CASSQWRHSNTEAFF.